Shown below are 30 T cell receptor beta chains from a single sample sequenced in a study of cytotoxic CD8 clonotypes in ibrutinib-treated CLL. Profiling relied on immunoSEQ multiplex PCR, and the TCRdb table lists in-frame clones only, not all of them. Among around 310,000 clones listed, 80% were seen once. Source: PBMCs, taken before ibrutinib treatment. These receptors all stem from a human donor with chronic lymphocytic leukemia.

This chain uses TRBV28 with TRBJ2-1, with TRBD2 matching 14 bases. V was clipped by 5 bases and J by 4 bases; unmatched bases: 1. The CDR3 sequence is 15 residues long. From germline, CDR1 is MDHEN and CDR2 SYDVKM. This CDR3 is CASSGLAGGYNEQFF. The CDR3 coding sequence is TGTGCCAGCAGTGGACTAGCGGGAGGTTACAATGAGCAGTTCTTC.

The chain combines TRBV7-2 with TRBJ1-4; D perhaps matches TRBD1 (6 bases). The germline V and J ends were trimmed by 3 bases and 8 bases, with 22 bases remaining between them. The CDR3 runs to 17 residues. Germline CDR1 reads SGHTA; CDR2 reads FQGNSA. CDR3 sequence: CASSFWGQGPAKEKLFF. The CDR3 region has the DNA TGTGCCAGCAGCTTCTGGGGGCAGGGGCCCGCCAAGGAAAAACTGTTTTTT.

The gene calls are TRBV9 and TRBJ2-1; 9 positions agree with TRBD2. This CDR3 spans 14 amino acids. J lost 6 bases, V lost 2 bases, and 3 bases had no gene match. The germline V gene encodes CDR1 SGDLS and CDR2 YYNGEE. CDR3 in DNA: TGTGCCAGCAGCGTGACTAGCGGAAGCAATGAGCAGTTCTTC. As protein: CASSVTSGSNEQFF.

The rearrangement uses TRBV29-1 and TRBJ2-7; D gene ambiguous. The CDR3 is 14 residues long. Deletions cut 0 bases from V and 7 bases from J, with 16 bases between. Germline V gene lookup returns CDR1 SQVTM and CDR2 ANQGSEA. The CDR3 spells CSVEDWTLSREQYF. The DNA of the CDR3 is TGCAGCGTTGAAGATTGGACCCTCTCTAGGGAGCAGTACTTC.

The rearrangement uses TRBV30 and TRBJ2-7; 12 bases map to TRBD2. V dropped 2 bases and J dropped 0; count of bases not matched to a gene: 2. CDR1 and CDR2 from the germline V gene are GTSNPN and SVGIG (reference sequence). The CDR3 has 15 residues. The DNA of the CDR3 is TGTGCCTGGAGTCTAGCGGGAGGGTTCTCCTACGAGCAGTACTTC. This translates into CAWSLAGGFSYEQYF.

The V and J genes are TRBV5-4 and TRBJ2-5; D gene uncertain. This CDR3 comprises 13 residues. Trimming took 0 bases from V and 3 from J, leaving 6 bases between them. CDR1 and CDR2 from the germline V gene are SGHNT and YYREEE (reference sequence). CDR3 region: CASSLGGEETQYF. The DNA for the CDR3 is TGTGCCAGCAGCTTGGGTGGAGAAGAGACCCAGTACTTC.

The CDR3 nucleotides are TGTGCCAGCAGCTTGTTGGGGGAGGAGCAGTACTTC. Translating gives CASSLLGEEQYF. V gene TRBV5-4 combines with J gene TRBJ2-7; D may match TRBD1 or TRBD2 (5 bases each). The CDR3 runs 12 residues. CDR1 and CDR2 (germline): SGHNT, YYREEE (reference sequence). The ends were cut back, 1 base at V and 7 bases at J, with 9 bases in the middle.

The chain links TRBV30 to TRBJ1-1; weak D call: TRBD1 (6 bases). The length of the CDR3 is 15 residues. The V end was cut by 4 bases, the J end by 0 bases, with 15 bases between. CDR1 and CDR2 from the germline V gene are GTSNPN and SVGIG (reference sequence). As DNA, the CDR3 is TGTGCCTGGATGTCGGGACAACTCTTGAACACTGAAGCTTTCTTT. Protein sequence: CAWMSGQLLNTEAFF.

The rearrangement links TRBV4-2 to TRBJ1-3; weak D call: TRBD1 (5 bases). This CDR3 has 15 amino acids. CDR1 and CDR2 from the germline V gene are LGHNA and YNFKEQ. Trimming stripped 3 bases from V and 2 bases from J, with 11 bases between. CDR3: CASSQGVVAGNTIYF. DNA of the CDR3: TGTGCCAGCAGCCAGGGGGTGGTGGCTGGAAACACCATATATTTT.

V is TRBV10-1 and J is TRBJ2-7, with 10 bases fitting TRBD2. The germline V gene encodes CDR1 WNHNN and CDR2 SYGVQD (reference sequence). The length of the CDR3 is 15 residues. The trim removed 6 bases at V and 3 bases at J, leaving 8 bases unmatched. CDR3: CASRAGTSDYYEQYF. CDR3 DNA: TGCGCCAGCAGGGCCGGGACTAGCGACTACTACGAGCAGTACTTC.

This chain's CDR3 is CASSHLPGLGRQTQYF. In DNA form, the CDR3 reads TGTGCCAGCAGCCACCTCCCGGGACTTGGCCGTCAGACCCAGTACTTC. The chain employs TRBV5-6 and TRBJ2-5; tentatively, D is TRBD2 (6 bases). Germline V gene lookup returns CDR1 SGHDT and CDR2 YYEEEE. The CDR3 loop spans 16 amino acids. V was clipped by 4 bases and J by 6 bases, with 22 bases between them.

The rearrangement joins TRBV5-1 to TRBJ2-7, with no clear D. The germline V gene encodes CDR1 SGHRS and CDR2 YFSETQ. This CDR3 spans 15 amino acids. The germline V and J ends were trimmed by 3 bases and 4 bases, with 17 bases remaining between them. The CDR3 nucleotides are TGCGCCAGCAGCTCGTTGGCTAGTGGGTCGTACGAGCAGTACTTC. Protein sequence: CASSSLASGSYEQYF.

This clone has more than one count but fewer than ten. The gene calls are TRBV7-9 and TRBJ2-7; D possibly corresponds to TRBD2 (5 bases). This CDR3 comprises 12 residues. Trimming removed 5 bases from V and 6 bases from J, with 11 bases in between. The germline CDR1 and CDR2 sequences are SEHNR and FQNEAQ (reference sequence). The CDR3: CASSPGFVEQYF. CDR3 nucleotide sequence: TGTGCCAGCAGCCCGGGATTCGTCGAGCAGTACTTC.

This sequence joins TRBV29-1 and TRBJ2-1; TRBD1 or TRBD2 may be the D gene (5 bases each). V lost 3 bases, J lost 5 bases, and 11 bases lay in between. The germline V gene has CDR1 SQVTM and CDR2 ANQGSEA. The CDR3 runs to 13 residues. As DNA, the CDR3 is TGCAGCGTTGATTCGGGGCAAGACAATGAGCAGTTCTTC. The encoded protein is CSVDSGQDNEQFF.

This chain links TRBV28 with TRBJ1-4; D not resolved. The CDR3 consists of 15 residues. Trimming removed 1 base from V and 4 bases from J, with 10 bases in between. Germline V CDR1 and CDR2: MDHEN, SYDVKM. The CDR3 nucleotides are TGTGCCAGCAGTTTATCCAGAACAGTTAATGAAAAACTGTTTTTT. Protein sequence: CASSLSRTVNEKLFF.

The chain links TRBV30 to TRBJ2-3, with 7 positions matching TRBD2. CDR1 and CDR2 (germline): GTSNPN, SVGIG (reference sequence). V shed 0 bases and J 5 bases; nucleotides not matched to a gene: 5. The CDR3 length is 14 residues. Here the CDR3 reads CAWSVLGGGDTQYF. CDR3 bases: TGTGCCTGGAGTGTACTTGGGGGGGGAGATACGCAGTATTTT.

V gene TRBV5-1 combines with J gene TRBJ2-2; 8 bases are shared with TRBD1. CDR3 length: 15 residues. After removal of 4 bases from V and 6 bases from J, the junction contained 8 bases not matched to a gene. Germline V lookup: CDR1 SGHRS, CDR2 YFSETQ. The CDR3 is CASSLGQGLPGELFF. CDR3 sequence (DNA): TGCGCCAGCAGCCTCGGACAGGGCTTGCCCGGGGAGCTGTTTTTT.

In DNA form, the CDR3 reads TGTGCCAGCAGCTTAGGCAGGCGGCTTACAACTAATGAAAAACTGTTTTTT. Translating gives CASSLGRRLTTNEKLFF. The gene calls are TRBV7-8 and TRBJ1-4; D gene unclear. CDR1 is SGHVS, CDR2 FQNEAQ, per germline. This CDR3 region has 17 residues. V shed 1 base and J shed 0 bases, with 12 bases lying between them. The whole variable domain, remainder taken from reference TRBV7-8 and TRBJ1-4, is GAGVSQSPRYKVAKRGQDVALRCDPISGHVSLFWYQQALGQGPEFLTYFQNEAQLDKSGLPSDRFFAERPEGSVSTLKIQRTQQEDSAVYLCASSLGRRLTTNEKLFFGSGTQLSVL.

CDR3 sequence: CASSQADRFLRNEKLFF. For the CDR3, the DNA is TGCGCCAGCAGCCAAGCAGACAGGTTTTTGAGAAATGAAAAACTGTTTTTT. This rearrangement joins TRBV4-3 to TRBJ1-4, with TRBD1 as a possible D gene (6 bases). Germline values: CDR1 LGHNA, CDR2 YSLEER. The germline V and J ends were trimmed by 1 base and 5 bases, with 17 bases remaining between them. The CDR3 consists of 17 residues.

This clone has more than one count but fewer than ten. This chain connects TRBV4-3 to TRBJ2-2; 12 bases are shared with TRBD2. The V segment lost 4 bases and the J segment 4 bases; nucleotides outside the gene matches: 4. The CDR3 contains 16 residues. The germline V gene has CDR1 LGHNA and CDR2 YSLEER. The CDR3 nucleotides read TGCGCCAGCAGCCGCGGACTAGCGGGGCCCACCGGGGAGCTGTTTTTT. Amino acid sequence: CASSRGLAGPTGELFF.

J is TRBJ2-1 and V is TRBV30; no firm D call. The V end lost 0 bases, the J end lost 7 bases, and 7 bases lay between the germline ends. The CDR3 length is 12 residues. Germline V gene data show CDR1 as GTSNPN and CDR2 as SVGIG (reference sequence). The CDR3 DNA is TGTGCCTGGAGTGTCGTTGGGAATGAGCAGTTCTTC. Translated, it gives CAWSVVGNEQFF.

The CDR3: CASSFPRSGENNTGELFF. The DNA for the CDR3 is TGCGCCAGCAGCTTCCCGCGGTCAGGGGAAAATAACACCGGGGAGCTGTTTTTT. The rearrangement links TRBV5-1 to TRBJ2-2; D is perhaps TRBD1 (6 bases). The V and J ends lost 2 bases and 2 bases respectively, with 19 bases between them. Germline V gives CDR1 SGHRS, CDR2 YFSETQ. The length of the CDR3 is 18 residues.

CDR3 in amino acids: CASSWAVSYEQYF. The CDR3 nucleotides read TGTGCCAGCAGCTGGGCAGTTAGCTACGAGCAGTACTTC. The chain combines TRBV5-6 with TRBJ2-7; D call uncertain. The germline V and J ends were trimmed by 3 bases and 3 bases, with 10 bases remaining between them. This CDR3 spans 13 amino acids. Germline CDR1 SGHDT, CDR2 YYEEEE.

The chain carries TRBV29-1 and TRBJ1-3; possible D gene TRBD1, 5 bases. Germline CDR1 SQVTM, CDR2 ANQGSEA. The CDR3 runs 12 residues. V shed 5 bases and J shed 4 bases, with 9 bases lying between them. CDR3 DNA: TGCAGCGTTTTGACAGCGGGAAACACCATATATTTT. Protein sequence: CSVLTAGNTIYF.

This clone came up a few times. V is TRBV15 and J is TRBJ2-1; possible D gene TRBD1, 6 bases. The CDR3 consists of 13 residues. CDR1 is LNHNV and CDR2 is YYDKDF in the germline V gene (reference sequence). V was cut by 1 base and J by 6 bases, with 7 bases left in between. The CDR3 sequence is CATSRAGVNEQFF. CDR3 DNA: TGTGCCACCAGCAGAGCAGGGGTCAATGAGCAGTTCTTC.

V usage is TRBV2 and J usage is TRBJ1-4, with D maybe TRBD1 (6 bases). Germline-derived CDR1 and CDR2 are SNHLY and FYNNEI. V was trimmed by 6 bases and J by 3 bases, leaving 14 bases between them. This CDR3 comprises 15 residues. In DNA, the CDR3 is TGTGCCAGCAGCCCCCAGGGGATACCTAATGAAAAACTGTTTTTT. Its protein is CASSPQGIPNEKLFF.

The chain employs TRBV11-2 and TRBJ2-7; no clear D gene. V was cut by 1 base and J by 6 bases, with 13 bases left in between. The CDR3 is 14 residues long. CDR1 is SGHAT, CDR2 FQNNGV, per germline. CDR3 residues: CASSLAVELGEQYF. The DNA for the CDR3 is TGTGCCAGCAGCTTAGCCGTGGAGCTGGGCGAGCAGTACTTC.

The rearrangement uses TRBV5-1 and TRBJ2-7, with TRBD1 identical over 8 bases. The V gene end was trimmed by 4 bases and the J gene end by 6 bases; junction bases not matched to a gene: 9. The CDR3 runs 14 residues. CDR1 and CDR2 from the germline V gene are SGHRS and YFSETQ. CDR3 DNA sequence: TGCGCCAGCAGCCCCGGACAGGGTCTCGGCGAGCAGTACTTC. It is translated as CASSPGQGLGEQYF.

The chain is built from TRBV7-2 and TRBJ1-1; possible D gene TRBD1, 6 bases. This CDR3 is built from 15 residues. The germline gives CDR1 SGHTA, CDR2 FQGNSA. V lost 7 bases and J lost 1, with 16 bases in between. Written as DNA, the CDR3 is TGTGCCAGCACCTTGGCTACAGGGAGGAACACTGAAGCTTTCTTT. Encoded protein: CASTLATGRNTEAFF.

V gene TRBV28 combines with J gene TRBJ2-7; D not resolved. Germline-derived CDR1 and CDR2 are MDHEN and SYDVKM. The CDR3 totals 11 residues. Deletions cut 2 bases from V and 4 bases from J, with 3 bases between. The CDR3 loop reads CASSLTYEQYF. CDR3 nucleotides: TGTGCCAGCAGTTTAACGTACGAGCAGTACTTC. Supplemented by reference TRBV28 and TRBJ2-7, the full variable domain reads DVKVTQSSRYLVKRTGEKVFLECVQDMDHENMFWYRQDPGLGLRLIYFSYDVKMKEKGDIPEGYSVSREKKERFSLILESASTNQTSMYLCASSLTYEQYFGPGTRLTVT.